Reported below is one T cell receptor beta chain. Antigen: not known. The same CDR3 arises from other DNA sequences in this sample as well. Germline V lookup: CDR1 MNHEY, CDR2 SMNVEV (reference sequence). The CDR3 is 14 amino acids. V was cut by 0 bases and J by 3 bases, with 6 bases left in between. The sample is drawn from a study of shared clonotypes between healthy human individuals. Naive CD8 cells lacked CD45RO and underwent positive selection for CCR7, leaving out terminally differentiated effector memory CD45RA+ cells. Clones were sequenced by immunoSEQ multiplex PCR, and TCRdb holds only the in-frame ones, with some missing. The table records approximately 1.9 million clones, about 94% of them present only once. Findings of the study overall: Generally, naive subsets came out with larger estimated richness than memory subsets.

The clonotype comes from a man between 18 and 29 years old in good health. Some clones in this sample may be carry-over from other donors' samples. Sequenced material: naive CD8+ T cells from PBMCs. The chain carries TRBV27 and TRBJ2-1; D is uncertain. CDR3 residues: CASSLSTSYNEQFF. CDR3 nucleotide sequence: TGTGCCAGCAGTTTATCGACCAGCTACAATGAGCAGTTCTTC.